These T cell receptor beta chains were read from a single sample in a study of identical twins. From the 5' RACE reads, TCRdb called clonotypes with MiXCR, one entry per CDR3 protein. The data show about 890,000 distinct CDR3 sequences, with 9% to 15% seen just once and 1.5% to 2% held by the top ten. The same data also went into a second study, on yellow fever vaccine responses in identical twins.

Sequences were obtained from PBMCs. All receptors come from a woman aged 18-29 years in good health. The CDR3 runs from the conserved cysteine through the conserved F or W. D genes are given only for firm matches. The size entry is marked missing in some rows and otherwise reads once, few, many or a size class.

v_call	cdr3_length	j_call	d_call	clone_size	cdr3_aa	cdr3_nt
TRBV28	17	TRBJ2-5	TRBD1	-	CASRPGGTGPLQETQYF	TGTGCCAGTCGCCCTGGGGGGACAGGGCCCCTTCAAGAGACCCAGTACTTC
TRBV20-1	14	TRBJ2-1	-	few	CSASGGGLRDEQFF	TGCAGTGCTAGCGGCGGGGGCCTGCGGGATGAGCAGTTCTTC
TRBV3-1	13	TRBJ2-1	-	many	CASSQDTWREQFF	TGTGCCAGCAGCCAAGATACCTGGCGGGAGCAGTTCTTC
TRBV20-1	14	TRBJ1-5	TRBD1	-	CSARVTGGYQPQHF	TGCAGTGCTAGAGTCACAGGGGGATATCAGCCCCAGCATTTT
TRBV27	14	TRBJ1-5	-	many	CASRRTDRNQPQHF	TGTGCCAGCAGAAGAACAGATCGCAATCAGCCCCAGCATTTT
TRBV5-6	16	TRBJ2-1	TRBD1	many	CASSFGDGTGVNEQFF	TGTGCCAGCAGCTTTGGGGACGGGACAGGGGTTAATGAGCAGTTCTTC
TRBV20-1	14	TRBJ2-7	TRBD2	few	CSAPGLAITGEQYF	TGCAGTGCTCCGGGACTAGCCATAACAGGGGAGCAGTACTTC
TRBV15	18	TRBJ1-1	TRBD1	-	CATSRNDRGFGVDTEAFF	TGTGCCACCAGCAGAAATGACAGGGGATTTGGCGTGGACACTGAAGCTTTCTTT
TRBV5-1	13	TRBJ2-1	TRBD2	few	CASSTGLAYEQFF	TGCGCCAGCAGCACGGGACTAGCATATGAGCAGTTCTTC
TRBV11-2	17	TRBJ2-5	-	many	CASSLDRGITPRETQYF	TGTGCCAGCAGCTTAGATCGGGGGATTACGCCCAGAGAGACCCAGTACTTC
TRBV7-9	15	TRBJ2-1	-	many	CASNYRGAMHNEQFF	TGTGCCAGCAACTACCGAGGGGCGATGCACAATGAGCAGTTCTTC
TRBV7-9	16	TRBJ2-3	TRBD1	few	CASSPSGTASTDTQYF	TGTGCCAGCAGCCCCTCCGGGACAGCAAGCACAGATACGCAGTATTTT
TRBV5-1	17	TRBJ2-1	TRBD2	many	CASSRMGLAGVYNEQFF	TGCGCCAGCAGCCGTATGGGACTAGCGGGAGTCTACAATGAGCAGTTCTTC
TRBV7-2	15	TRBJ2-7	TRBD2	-	CASSLTRDYRYEQYF	TGTGCCAGCAGCCTAACCCGGGACTATCGCTACGAGCAGTACTTC
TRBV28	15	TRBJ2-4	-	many	CASSPPDSAKNIQYF	TGTGCCAGCAGCCCCCCAGACAGCGCCAAAAACATTCAGTACTTC
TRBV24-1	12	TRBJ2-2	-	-	CATSGDSGELFF	TGTGCCACCAGTGGAGATTCCGGGGAGCTGTTTTTT
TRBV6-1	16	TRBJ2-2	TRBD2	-	CASSPWTSGETGELFF	TGTGCCAGCAGTCCCTGGACTAGCGGTGAGACCGGGGAGCTGTTTTTT
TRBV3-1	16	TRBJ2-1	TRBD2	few	CASSQSAGGPYNEQFF	TGTGCCAGCAGCCAATCAGCGGGAGGGCCTTACAATGAGCAGTTCTTC
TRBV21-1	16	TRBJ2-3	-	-	CASSKPGLAGSDTQYF	TGTGCCAGCAGCAAACCGGGACTAGCTGGTTCCGATACGCAGTATTTT
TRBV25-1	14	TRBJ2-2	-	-	CASRTGQNTGELFF	TGTGCCAGCAGAACGGGACAGAACACCGGGGAGCTGTTTTTT
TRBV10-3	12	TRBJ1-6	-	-	CAISDFGSPLHF	TGTGCCATCAGTGATTTTGGGTCACCCCTCCACTTT
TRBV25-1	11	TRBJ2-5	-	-	CASSTVETQYF	TGTGCCAGCAGTACCGTAGAGACCCAGTACTTC
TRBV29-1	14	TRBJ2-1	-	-	CSVSAGTHWGEQFF	TGCAGCGTTTCCGCCGGGACCCACTGGGGTGAGCAGTTCTTC
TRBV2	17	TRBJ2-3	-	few	CASSEDERDTRTDTQYF	TGTGCCAGCAGTGAAGATGAACGGGACACCCGCACAGATACGCAGTATTTT
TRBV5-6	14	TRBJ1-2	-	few	CASSFGGEDNGYTF	TGTGCCAGCAGCTTCGGGGGCGAGGATAATGGCTACACCTTC
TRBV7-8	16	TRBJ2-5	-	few	CASSLIGLGSQETQYF	TGTGCCAGCAGCTTAATAGGGTTGGGTTCTCAAGAGACCCAGTACTTC
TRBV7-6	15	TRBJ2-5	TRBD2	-	CASSLGLAGGEAQYF	TGTGCCAGCAGCTTAGGTCTAGCGGGAGGGGAGGCCCAGTACTTC
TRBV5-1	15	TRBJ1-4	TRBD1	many	CASSKTGTGGRKLFF	TGCGCCAGCAGCAAGACCGGGACAGGGGGCCGTAAACTGTTTTTT
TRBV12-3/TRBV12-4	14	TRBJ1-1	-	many	CAAPPLDPKTEAFF	TGTGCCGCACCCCCCCTCGACCCGAAGACTGAAGCTTTCTTT
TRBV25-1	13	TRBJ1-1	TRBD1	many	CASSAGTGSEAFF	TGTGCCAGCAGTGCGGGGACAGGGTCTGAAGCTTTCTTT
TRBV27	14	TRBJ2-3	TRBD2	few	CASRLAAITDTQYF	TGTGCCAGCAGGCTAGCGGCCATCACAGATACGCAGTATTTT
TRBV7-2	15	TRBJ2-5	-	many	CASSLGGGNQETQYF	TGTGCCAGCAGCCTAGGTGGGGGCAATCAAGAGACCCAGTACTTC
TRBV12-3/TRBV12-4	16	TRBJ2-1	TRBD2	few	CASSASSGRNYNEQFF	TGTGCCAGCAGCGCCTCCAGCGGGAGAAACTACAATGAGCAGTTCTTC
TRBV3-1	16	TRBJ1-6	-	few	CASSQEQASGNSPLHF	TGTGCCAGCAGCCAAGAGCAGGCTTCGGGGAATTCACCCCTCCACTTT
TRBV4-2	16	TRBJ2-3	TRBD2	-	CASRQGTSGNTDTQYF	TGTGCCAGCAGACAGGGGACTAGCGGGAACACAGATACGCAGTATTTT
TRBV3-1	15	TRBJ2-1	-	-	CASSQDAVSYNEQFF	TGTGCCAGCAGCCAGGATGCGGTGTCCTACAATGAGCAGTTCTTC
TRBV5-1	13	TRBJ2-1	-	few	CASSGTSYNEQFF	TGCGCCAGCAGCGGGACATCATACAATGAGCAGTTCTTC